These 20 T cell receptor beta chains were sequenced from one sample in a study of blood T cell repertoires in COVID-19 (dated by TCRdb to about 2020). Library prep was done by the immunoSEQ multiplex PCR assay. Not all clones reach the TCRdb copy of this immuneACCESS table, which keeps in-frame sequences only. Checked studies attribute under half of the gap to unresolved V genes and leave the rest unexplained. Across this sample there are around 100,000 clones, with approximately 88% seen only once. The top ten clones comprise approximately 0.77% of the sample. The sample comprised peripheral blood. These receptors originate from a woman in her 70s with acute or convalescent COVID-19.

The chain carries TRBV12-3 or TRBV12-4 and TRBJ1-6; 7 bases agree with TRBD1. The CDR3 length is 12 residues. The V and J ends lost 6 bases and 13 bases, in that order; junction bases with no gene match: 6. In DNA, the CDR3 is TGTGCCAGCAGCTTCGACAGGGCGCCCCTCCACTTT. It yields the protein CASSFDRAPLHF.

As to this clone: A read error may account for a junction end that differs from germline. The chain combines TRBV27 with TRBJ1-2, with 9 bases lining up with TRBD1. The germline CDR1 and CDR2 sequences are MNHEY and SMNVEV (reference sequence). The CDR3 has 15 residues. The CDR3 region is CASSISGTGSYGYTF. CDR3 bases: TGTGCCAGCAGTATATCCGGGACAGGGTCCTATGGCTACACCTTC.

The chain employs TRBV19 and TRBJ2-5, with D possibly being TRBD1 (6 bases). With 1 base removed from V and 3 bases from J, the gap between germline ends came to 15 bases. The germline CDR1 and CDR2 sequences are LNHDA and SQIVND (reference sequence). This CDR3 comprises 16 residues. The CDR3 sequence: CASSIGLGGGEETQYF. CDR3 nucleotides: TGTGCCAGTAGTATAGGGTTAGGGGGTGGGGAAGAGACCCAGTACTTC.

The chain couples TRBV3-1 (or the pseudogene TRBV3-2) to TRBJ2-5; TRBD2 aligns across 7 bases. The trim removed 0 bases at V and 2 bases at J, leaving 6 bases unmatched. The CDR3 runs 16 residues. The germline V gene encodes CDR1 LGHDT and CDR2 YNNKEL (reference sequence). CDR3 protein: CASSQEGTGGQETQYF. Here the CDR3 DNA reads TGTGCCAGCAGCCAAGAAGGCACGGGGGGTCAAGAGACCCAGTACTTC.

The V and J genes are TRBV6-5 and TRBJ1-1, with D uncertain. This CDR3 is 13 amino acids long. Trimming took off 8 bases at V and 0 bases at J, with 10 bases between the two ends. The V gene's germline CDR1 is MNHEY and CDR2 SVGAGI. CDR3 in DNA: TGTGCCAGCCGGGCGGGAATGAACACTGAAGCTTTCTTT. Protein sequence: CASRAGMNTEAFF.

The chain employs TRBV6-4 and TRBJ1-6, with D uncertain. Trimming pared 3 bases from V and 10 bases from J, leaving 13 bases between. This CDR3 region has 14 residues. Germline-derived CDR1 and CDR2 are MRHNA and SNTAGT. This CDR3 reads CASSESPRASPLHF. The DNA for the CDR3 is TGTGCCAGCAGTGAATCCCCGAGGGCATCACCCCTCCACTTT.

The CDR3 nucleotides read TGTGCCACCAGCAGGGACAGGGGGCGCGGGAGCTATGGCTACACCTTC. This translates into CATSRDRGRGSYGYTF. The chain carries TRBV15 and TRBJ1-2; 11 nucleotides match TRBD1. After removal of 3 bases from V and 4 bases from J, the junction contained 7 bases not matched to a gene. CDR3 length: 16 residues. In germline, CDR1 is LNHNV, CDR2 YYDKDF (reference sequence).

This chain links TRBV11-1 with TRBJ2-1; 9 bases match TRBD2. The CDR3 sequence is 15 residues long. J gave up 8 bases and V 6 bases, and 11 bases lay outside the gene matches. Germline-derived CDR1 and CDR2 are SGHAT and FQDESV (reference sequence). The CDR3 protein is CASSFSLAGTDEQFF. DNA of the CDR3: TGTGCCAGCAGTTTTTCCCTAGCGGGGACGGATGAGCAGTTCTTC.

This chain joins TRBV3-1 (or the pseudogene TRBV3-2) and TRBJ1-3; TRBD1 matches at 10 bases. The CDR3 totals 17 residues. Trimming removed 3 bases from V and 3 bases from J; junction bases left unmatched: 8. Germline V gene data show CDR1 as LGHDT and CDR2 as YNNKEL (reference sequence). The CDR3 DNA follows: TGTGCCAGCAGCCAGGAACGGGGACAGGGGTATGGAAACACCATATATTTT. Protein product: CASSQERGQGYGNTIYF.

This chain joins TRBV12-5 and TRBJ2-7; D is possibly TRBD1 (6 bases). Between the trimmed V and J ends, which lost 5 bases and 1 base, there was a span of 12 bases. Germline V lookup: CDR1 LGHNT, CDR2 FRNRAP. The CDR3 sequence is 14 residues long. CDR3 sequence reads: CASGPEQGSYEQYF. Here the CDR3 DNA reads TGTGCTAGTGGTCCCGAACAGGGATCCTACGAGCAGTACTTC.

The gene calls are TRBV11-2 and TRBJ2-1, with 10 bases fitting TRBD2. This CDR3 region has 17 residues. CDR1 is SGHAT, CDR2 FQNNGV, per germline. V was clipped by 5 bases and J by 0 bases; unmatched bases: 7. The CDR3 is CASSLWLAGASYNEQFF. The CDR3 region has the DNA TGTGCCAGCAGCCTATGGCTAGCGGGAGCCTCCTACAATGAGCAGTTCTTC.

This clone was picked up a small number of times. CDR3 in amino acids: CASSPRTGSYGYTF. CDR3 bases: TGTGCCAGCAGCCCCCGGACAGGGTCCTATGGCTACACCTTC. The V and J genes are TRBV7-8 and TRBJ1-2; TRBD1 aligns across 8 bases. Germline V lookup: CDR1 SGHVS, CDR2 FQNEAQ. V was clipped by 5 bases and J by 4 bases; unmatched bases: 6. The CDR3 length is 14 residues. The whole variable domain, filled in from reference TRBV7-8 and TRBJ1-2, reads GAGVSQSPRYKVAKRGQDVALRCDPISGHVSLFWYQQALGQGPEFLTYFQNEAQLDKSGLPSDRFFAERPEGSVSTLKIQRTQQEDSAVYLCASSPRTGSYGYTFGSGTRLTVV.

The chain recombines TRBV5-6 with TRBJ2-1; D is possibly TRBD1 (5 bases). The ends were cut back, 0 bases at V and 10 bases at J, with 14 bases in the middle. The V gene's germline CDR1 is SGHDT and CDR2 YYEEEE. This CDR3 comprises 14 residues. The CDR3: CASSLGSRAIEQFF. In DNA, the CDR3 is TGTGCCAGCAGCTTGGGAAGCAGGGCCATCGAGCAGTTCTTC.

J is TRBJ2-2 and V is TRBV7-3; D is possibly TRBD2 (6 bases). The germline CDR1 and CDR2 sequences are SGHTA and FQGTGA. V gave up 7 bases and J gave up 5 bases, with 11 bases separating them. The CDR3 totals 13 residues. CDR3 in amino acids: CASKGSGTGELFF. CDR3 DNA: TGTGCCAGCAAAGGGAGCGGGACCGGGGAGCTGTTTTTT.

The chain uses TRBV5-1 and TRBJ1-1; 8 bases match TRBD1. Looked up from germline, CDR1 is SGHRS and CDR2 is YFSETQ. Trimming took 1 base from V and 0 from J; bases not matched to a gene: 5. The CDR3 runs 16 residues. The CDR3 DNA is TGCGCCAGCAGCTTGTACCGACAGGGGATGAACACTGAAGCTTTCTTT. Translated: CASSLYRQGMNTEAFF.

The chain uses TRBV5-1 and TRBJ2-7; 10 bases agree with TRBD2. Germline CDR1 reads SGHRS; CDR2 reads YFSETQ. The CDR3 length is 16 residues. V gave up 4 bases and J gave up 2 bases; unmatched junction bases: 9. This CDR3 is CASSPGLAMTTYEQYF. The CDR3 DNA sequence: TGCGCCAGCAGCCCGGGACTAGCGATGACTACCTACGAGCAGTACTTC. Using reference TRBV5-1 and TRBJ2-7 for the parts outside the CDR3, the full variable domain is KAGVTQTPRYLIKTRGQQVTLSCSPISGHRSVSWYQQTPGQGLQFLFEYFSETQRNKGNFPGRFSGRQFSNSRSEMNVSTLELGDSALYLCASSPGLAMTTYEQYFGPGTRLTVT.

V usage is TRBV10-2 and J usage is TRBJ2-7; 8 positions match TRBD2. Losses at the gene ends were 4 bases for V and 1 base for J; bases not matched to a gene: 6. Germline CDR1 WSHSY, CDR2 SAAADI. The CDR3 runs 15 residues. CDR3 region: CASSGTGGASYEQYF. CDR3 bases: TGCGCCAGCAGTGGTACCGGGGGGGCATCCTACGAGCAGTACTTC.

The J gene is TRBJ1-2, the V gene TRBV5-6; tentatively, D is TRBD1 (5 bases). CDR1 SGHDT and CDR2 YYEEEE come from the germline V gene. V shed 4 bases and J shed 8 bases, with 15 bases lying between them. This CDR3 has 13 amino acids. The CDR3 DNA follows: TGTGCCAGCAGCCCGATAAGGGGAGGGGGCTACACCTTC. Translated, it gives CASSPIRGGGYTF.

This clone is a singleton in its sample. The chain employs TRBV29-1 and TRBJ2-7; a possible D gene is TRBD2 (7 bases). CDR1 is SQVTM, CDR2 ANQGSEA, per germline. V was cut by 3 bases and J by 0 bases, with 12 bases left in between. This CDR3 has 14 residues. DNA for the CDR3: TGCAGCGTTGAGAGGGGGGGTGGCTCCTACGAGCAGTACTTC. It specifies CSVERGGGSYEQYF.

The rearrangement links TRBV15 to TRBJ1-4, with 9 bases aligning to TRBD1. Losses at the gene ends were 0 bases for V and 11 bases for J; bases not matched to a gene: 13. This CDR3 is 17 amino acids long. CDR1 LNHNV and CDR2 YYDKDF come from the germline V gene (reference sequence). The CDR3 DNA reads TGTGCCACCAGCAGAGAGACAGGGGGATCTAACAGTGGGAAACTGTTTTTT. Protein sequence: CATSRETGGSNSGKLFF.